Listed below are T cell receptor beta chains from one sample, sequenced in a study of shared clonotypes between healthy human individuals. The protocol was immunoSEQ multiplex PCR, while the TCRdb copy is restricted to in-frame clones and leaves out a portion. The repertoire holds fewer than 3 million clones, with around 92% as singletons. The sequenced sample was naive CD4+ T cells from PBMCs. The receptors originated from a young man in good health. Some clones in this sample may be carry-over from other donors' samples. CDR3s include the opening cysteine and the closing phenylalanine or tryptophan. D genes are given only for firm matches. A clone size is listed for some rows: how often the clone was seen (once, few, many), or a class if it is expanded.

TRBJ2-1,TRBV29-1,.,12,once,CSAGRKDNEQFF,TGCAGCGCCGGACGGAAAGACAATGAGCAGTTCTTC
TRBJ1-4,TRBV6-5,.,16,.,CASSYTAPGTNEKLFF,TGTGCCAGCAGTTATACCGCCCCGGGGACTAATGAAAAACTGTTTTTT
TRBJ2-7,TRBV4-3,TRBD1,14,.,CASSLRTGPYEQYF,TGCGCCAGCAGCCTCCGGACAGGGCCCTACGAGCAGTACTTC
TRBJ2-1,TRBV19,TRBD2,15,.,CASIALAGSENEQFF,TGTGCCAGTATAGCCCTAGCGGGATCTGAGAATGAGCAGTTCTTC
TRBJ1-1,TRBV6-1,.,15,few,CASSEGGAPPLEAFF,TGTGCCAGCAGTGAAGGAGGAGCACCACCCCTAGAAGCTTTCTTT
TRBJ1-2,TRBV9,TRBD1,16,once,CASSPRTGTASYGYTF,TGTGCCAGCAGCCCCCGGACCGGGACAGCCTCCTATGGCTACACCTTC
TRBJ2-5,TRBV9,.,15,.,CASSVGTVSEQTQYF,TGTGCCAGCAGCGTAGGTACGGTTTCGGAGCAGACCCAGTACTTC
TRBJ2-5,TRBV11-2,.,17,.,CASSLGVAVLYQETQYF,TGTGCCAGCAGCTTGGGGGTAGCGGTCTTGTACCAAGAGACCCAGTACTTC
TRBJ2-2,TRBV5-6,TRBD1,14,.,CASKQGAPGGELFF,TGTGCCAGCAAACAGGGGGCGCCTGGCGGGGAGCTGTTTTTT
TRBJ1-1,TRBV29-1,.,10,.,CSAEGGEAFF,TGCAGCGCAGAAGGGGGTGAAGCTTTCTTT
TRBJ2-3,TRBV7-3,TRBD2,16,.,CASSLTRTSGTDTQYF,TGTGCCAGCAGCTTAACTAGGACTAGCGGCACAGATACGCAGTATTTT
TRBJ1-4,TRBV7-2,TRBD1,16,.,CASSLLGQGGLEKLFF,TGTGCCAGCAGCCTATTAGGACAGGGAGGGCTGGAAAAACTGTTTTTT
TRBJ2-7,TRBV18,TRBD2,17,.,CASSPLGFISGMSEQYF,TGTGCCAGCTCACCACTTGGTTTCATTAGCGGGATGTCCGAGCAGTACTTC
TRBJ2-1,TRBV15,.,15,once,CATSVRDGSRNEQFF,TGTGCCACCAGCGTTAGGGACGGGTCAAGGAATGAGCAGTTCTTC
TRBJ2-2,TRBV7-9,.,16,once,CASSLADLRYTGELFF,TGTGCCAGCAGCTTAGCTGATCTAAGATACACCGGGGAGCTGTTTTTT
TRBJ1-2,TRBV30,TRBD1,16,once,CAWSGTGTVIAGGYTF,TGTGCCTGGAGTGGGACAGGGACGGTAATCGCGGGGGGCTACACCTTC
TRBJ2-2,TRBV11-3,.,16,.,CASSLQAEVRTGELFF,TGTGCCAGCAGCTTACAAGCGGAAGTGCGGACCGGGGAGCTGTTTTTT
TRBJ1-1,TRBV7-3,TRBD1,15,.,CASSLDRVPSGEAFF,TGTGCCAGCAGCTTAGACAGGGTGCCCTCGGGTGAAGCTTTCTTT
TRBJ1-4,TRBV18,.,15,.,CASSPGGTPNEKLFF,TGTGCCAGCTCACCAGGGGGGACACCTAATGAAAAACTGTTTTTT
TRBJ1-3,TRBV2,TRBD1,15,.,CASSGPRTGGNTIYF,TGTGCCAGCAGTGGCCCCAGGACAGGGGGAAACACCATATATTTT
TRBJ2-5,TRBV5-4,TRBD1,17,.,CASSLGPGQGILETQYF,TGTGCCAGCAGCTTGGGGCCGGGACAGGGGATTTTGGAGACCCAGTACTTC
TRBJ2-1,TRBV7-2,TRBD2,15,.,CASSFTSGSYNEQFF,TGTGCCAGCAGCTTCACTAGCGGCTCCTACAATGAGCAGTTCTTC
TRBJ1-1,TRBV5-1,.,14,.,CASSGRPGRAEAFF,TGCGCCAGCAGCGGAAGACCTGGGAGGGCTGAAGCTTTCTTT
TRBJ2-5,TRBV5-1,TRBD2,14,.,CASSRGGHQETQYF,TGCGCCAGCAGCCGCGGGGGACACCAAGAGACCCAGTACTTC